Following are 32 T cell receptor beta chains from one sample sequenced in a study of T cell repertoires in cytomegalovirus infection. MiXCR, run by TCRdb on the reads, gives a single entry per CDR3 protein. This sample has roughly 500,000 distinct CDR3 sequences, with around 35% found just once. Their antigen targets remain unknown. This specimen consisted of cultured PBMCs, obtained from culture after CMV antigen stimulation. The origin of the receptors is a human donor in good health (CMV status not recorded). Some clones in this sample may be carry-over from other donors' samples.

V and J are TRBV11-2 and TRBJ2-2, with 10 bases matching TRBD2. Per germline, CDR1 SGHAT and CDR2 FQNNGV. With V trimmed by 5 bases and J by 7 bases, 13 bases remained unmatched. This CDR3 spans 17 amino acids. The CDR3 region is CASSPLSASGSVGELFF. In DNA, the CDR3 is TGTGCCAGCAGCCCCCTGTCGGCTAGCGGGAGTGTCGGGGAGCTGTTTTTT.

V usage is TRBV7-9 and J usage is TRBJ2-7; tentatively, D is TRBD1 (6 bases). In germline, CDR1 is SEHNR, CDR2 FQNEAQ (reference sequence). The CDR3 extends over 12 amino acids. Between the trimmed V and J ends, which lost 5 bases and 6 bases, there was a span of 11 bases. For the CDR3, the DNA is TGTGCCAGCAGCCGGACAGTCCCCGAGCAGTACTTC. As protein: CASSRTVPEQYF.

The chain has TRBV11-2 and TRBJ2-3, with a tentative D call TRBD2 (5 bases). Germline V gene data show CDR1 as SGHAT and CDR2 as FQNNGV. This CDR3 is 18 amino acids long. The V end was cut by 5 bases, the J end by 0 bases, with 21 bases between. CDR3 nucleotide sequence: TGTGCCAGCAGCAAAGACGGCAGAACAAGGACTAGCACAGATACGCAGTATTTT. Translating it yields CASSKDGRTRTSTDTQYF.

This chain links TRBV30 with TRBJ2-7, with 8 bases that match TRBD2. J lost 6 bases, V lost 3 bases, and 7 bases had no gene match. The CDR3 extends over 13 amino acids. Per germline, CDR1 GTSNPN and CDR2 SVGIG (reference sequence). This CDR3 reads CAWSPGRATEQYF. CDR3 bases: TGTGCCTGGAGCCCCGGGAGGGCCACCGAGCAGTACTTC.

This clonotype was detected ten times or more. The V call is TRBV7-2, the J call TRBJ2-3; no firm D call. V was trimmed by 5 bases and J by 2 bases, leaving 5 bases between them. The CDR3 covers 12 residues. Germline CDR1 and CDR2: SGHTA and FQGNSA. CDR3 nucleotides: TGTGCCAGCAGCGCCTCCACAGATACGCAGTATTTT. This gives the protein CASSASTDTQYF.

The gene calls are TRBV3-1 and TRBJ2-1; no clear D. V was trimmed by 2 bases and J by 7 bases, leaving 9 bases between them. Per the germline V gene, CDR1 is LGHDT and CDR2 is YNNKEL (reference sequence). This CDR3 comprises 13 residues. CDR3 sequence reads: CASSQFPVNEQFF. In nucleotides, the CDR3 is TGTGCCAGCAGCCAATTTCCTGTTAATGAGCAGTTCTTC.

This clonotype was counted between two and nine times. The rearrangement links TRBV23-1 to TRBJ2-7; D may be TRBD1 (6 bases). TRBV23-1 is an ORF; its function is uncertain. V was trimmed by 9 bases and J by 0 bases, leaving 24 bases between them. The CDR3 consists of 17 residues. The CDR3: CARGGDCGMRSSYEQYV. The DNA of the CDR3 is TGCGCCAGAGGGGGAGATTGTGGCATGAGGAGCTCCTACGAGCAGTACGTC.

As to this clonotype: One end of the junction is discordant with germline, which a read error may explain. The rearrangement uses TRBV6-5 and TRBJ1-5, with D perhaps TRBD1 (6 bases). Per the germline V gene, CDR1 is MNHEY and CDR2 is SVGAGI. The CDR3 contains 13 residues. CDR3 DNA sequence: TGTGCCAGCAGCACAGGGAGCAATCAGCCCCAGCTTTTT. Translation: CASSTGSNQPQLF.

This clonotype was observed at least ten times. The gene calls are TRBV7-2 and TRBJ2-6; no definite D call. V gave up 5 bases and J gave up 0 bases, with 8 bases separating them. The CDR3 totals 15 residues. Germline-derived CDR1 and CDR2 are SGHTA and FQGNSA. The CDR3 here is CASSLQFSGANVLTF. As DNA, the CDR3 is TGTGCCAGCAGCCTACAGTTCTCTGGGGCCAACGTCCTGACTTTC.

The chain joins TRBV7-2 to TRBJ1-5; 7 bases line up with TRBD1. This CDR3 has 15 amino acids. Per germline, CDR1 SGHTA and CDR2 FQGNSA. V shed 1 base and J 7 bases; nucleotides not matched to a gene: 7. CDR3 sequence (DNA): TGTGCCAGCAGCTTAGTGGCAGGGGGGAACCAGCCCCAGCATTTT. Its protein product is CASSLVAGGNQPQHF.

This clonotype occurred a few times. This chain joins TRBV6-6 and TRBJ2-3, with D hard to call. V was trimmed by 6 bases and J by 6 bases, leaving 4 bases between them. Germline V gene sequence: CDR1 MNHNY, CDR2 SVGAGI (reference sequence). This CDR3 is built from 10 residues. The CDR3 coding sequence is TGTGCCAGCAGGGGGGATACGCAGTATTTT. Protein: CASRGDTQYF.

This clonotype was picked up a small number of times. The chain combines TRBV11-2 with TRBJ2-3, with a possible D match to TRBD1 (5 bases). Germline CDR1 and CDR2: SGHAT and FQNNGV. The V end was cut by 6 bases, the J end by 6 bases, with 19 bases between. CDR3 size: 15 residues. This chain's CDR3 is CASRRWGSLGDTQYF. In nucleotides, the CDR3 is TGTGCCAGCAGGAGGTGGGGCTCCCTGGGGGATACGCAGTATTTT.

The chain employs TRBV19 and TRBJ2-6; no reliable D call. Germline CDR1 and CDR2: LNHDA and SQIVND (reference sequence). The CDR3 sequence is 15 residues long. V lost 5 bases and J 2 bases, leaving 10 bases between the germline ends. The CDR3 DNA sequence: TGTGCCAGTAGTCGTGGCGCAGCTGGGGCCAACGTCCTGACTTTC. It translates to CASSRGAAGANVLTF.

In its sample, this clonotype was seen a few times. V usage is TRBV4-3 and J usage is TRBJ1-3, with unresolved D. Germline-derived CDR1 and CDR2 are LGHNA and YSLEER. The CDR3 is 16 amino acids. V was trimmed by 1 base and J by 0 bases, leaving 10 bases between them. CDR3 sequence reads: CASSQVPKFSGNTIYF. DNA of the CDR3: TGCGCCAGCAGCCAAGTTCCCAAATTCTCTGGAAACACCATATATTTT.

V gene TRBV19 combines with J gene TRBJ1-2; TRBD1 agrees at 9 bases. V gave up 7 bases and J gave up 4 bases; unmatched junction bases: 10. Germline CDR1 LNHDA, CDR2 SQIVND (reference sequence). This CDR3 spans 15 amino acids. The CDR3 protein is CASKGQGSRSYGYTF. The DNA of the CDR3 is TGTGCCAGTAAGGGACAGGGAAGTCGTAGCTATGGCTACACCTTC. The variable domain in full, completed from reference TRBV19 and TRBJ1-2, reads DGGITQSPKYLFRKEGQNVTLSCEQNLNHDAMYWYRQDPGQGLRLIYYSQIVNDFQKGDIAEGYSVSREKKESFPLTVTSAQKNPTAFYLCASKGQGSRSYGYTFGSGTRLTVV.

The sample holds a few counts of this clonotype. The CDR3 here is CASSLSWTGWNEQFF. CDR3 DNA: TGTGCCAGCAGCTTATCTTGGACAGGGTGGAATGAGCAGTTCTTC. This sequence joins TRBV11-2 and TRBJ2-1; the match to TRBD1 covers 8 bases. The CDR3 totals 15 residues. From germline, CDR1 is SGHAT and CDR2 FQNNGV. The J segment lost 7 bases and the V segment lost 2 bases, leaving 7 bases of the junction unmatched. Together with reference TRBV11-2 and TRBJ2-1, the CDR3 gives the full variable domain: EAGVAQSPRYKIIEKRQSVAFWCNPISGHATLYWYQQILGQGPKLLIQFQNNGVVDDSQLPKDRFSAERLKGVDSTLKIQPAKLEDSAVYLCASSLSWTGWNEQFFGPGTRLTVL.

The genes are TRBV27 and TRBJ1-2; D is ambiguous. V lost 4 bases to trimming and J lost 4 bases, with 13 bases between them. CDR1 MNHEY and CDR2 SMNVEV come from the germline V gene (reference sequence). The CDR3 has 14 amino acids. For the CDR3, the DNA is TGTGCCAGCAGTTCGCAACGACGGGGCTATGGCTACACCTTC. It is translated as CASSSQRRGYGYTF.

There are a few counts of this clonotype. The chain is built from TRBV15 and TRBJ2-5; D is ambiguous. Germline CDR1 and CDR2: LNHNV and YYDKDF (reference sequence). V lost 1 base and J 5 bases, leaving 11 bases between the germline ends. CDR3 length: 14 amino acids. CDR3 nucleotides: TGTGCCACCAGCAGAGGTGTGGGTCACGAGACCCAGTACTTC. Its translation is CATSRGVGHETQYF.

A few counts support this clonotype. The gene calls are TRBV24-1 and TRBJ2-2, with a tentative D call TRBD2 (6 bases). Trimming took 0 bases from V and 0 from J, leaving 13 bases between them. Looked up from germline, CDR1 is KGHDR and CDR2 is SFDVKD. The CDR3 spans 18 residues. CDR3 sequence: CATSDLRLAGSNTGELFF. CDR3 DNA: TGTGCCACCAGTGATTTGAGGCTCGCGGGGTCGAACACCGGGGAGCTGTTTTTT.

This clonotype came up many times. This chain uses TRBV6-2 or TRBV6-3 with TRBJ2-1; 13 nucleotides match TRBD2. V trimming: 8 bases; J trimming: 9 bases; junction bases outside the gene matches: 4. The germline V gene has CDR1 MNHEY and CDR2 SVGEGT. The CDR3 loop spans 13 amino acids. This CDR3 reads CASRTSGRAEQFF. As DNA, the CDR3 is TGTGCCAGCCGGACTAGCGGGAGAGCTGAGCAGTTCTTC.

This clonotype was observed at least ten times. The chain links TRBV7-2 to TRBJ2-3, with a possible D match to TRBD2 (6 bases). Germline loops: CDR1 SGHTA, CDR2 FQGNSA. The CDR3 loop spans 15 amino acids. V dropped 5 bases and J dropped 0 bases, with 12 bases sitting between them. Written as DNA, the CDR3 is TGTGCCAGCAGCGACCGGGACTCGAGCACAGATACGCAGTATTTT. Protein product: CASSDRDSSTDTQYF.

The chain uses TRBV5-1 and TRBJ2-7; D unclear. V was cut by 4 bases and J by 3 bases, with 11 bases left in between. The V gene's germline CDR1 is SGHRS and CDR2 YFSETQ. This CDR3 has 13 residues. The CDR3 nucleotides are TGCGCCAGCAGCCCACATCAGAACTACGAGCAGTACTTC. Translation: CASSPHQNYEQYF.

This clonotype was seen a handful of times. This rearrangement joins TRBV7-8 to TRBJ2-1; TRBD2 matches 10 bases. This CDR3 contains 19 residues. The junction had 18 bases not matched to a gene; V was cut back by 0 bases and J by 10 bases. Germline V gene sequence: CDR1 SGHVS, CDR2 FQNEAQ. Written as DNA, the CDR3 is TGTGCCAGCAGCTTAGCACTATCCGGGAGGCTAGCGGGAGTCTACGAGCAGTTCTTC. Its protein is CASSLALSGRLAGVYEQFF.

CDR3 sequence reads: CASSRGGQGEDGYTF. CDR3 DNA: TGTGCCAGCAGCCGTGGAGGACAGGGAGAGGATGGCTACACCTTC. The rearrangement links TRBV7-2 to TRBJ1-2; 8 bases map to TRBD1. The V gene's germline CDR1 is SGHTA and CDR2 FQGNSA. Trimming removed 5 bases from V and 6 bases from J; junction bases left unmatched: 11. The CDR3 contains 15 residues.

This chain joins TRBV4-1 and TRBJ2-7, with D maybe TRBD1 (5 bases). V was clipped by 9 bases and J by 2 bases, with 5 bases between them. Per germline, CDR1 MGHRA and CDR2 YSYEKL. The CDR3 has 10 amino acids. This CDR3 is CARGPYEQYV. Written as DNA, the CDR3 is TGCGCCAGGGGGCCCTACGAGCAGTACGTC.

The table lists this clonotype with a few counts. The gene calls are TRBV12-3 or TRBV12-4 and TRBJ2-7, with a tentative D call TRBD1 (6 bases). V lost 5 bases and J lost 0, with 14 bases in between. This CDR3 has 15 amino acids. CDR3 nucleotides: TGTGCCAGCAGTGGGGGCCCTAGAACCTCCTACGAGCAGTACTTC. Protein product: CASSGGPRTSYEQYF.

This clonotype has a count of ten or more. V is TRBV4-3 and J is TRBJ2-5; maybe TRBD1 (5 bases). Between the trimmed V and J ends, which lost 4 bases and 0 bases, there was a span of 9 bases. Germline CDR1 LGHNA, CDR2 YSLEER. CDR3 length: 14 residues. The CDR3 nucleotides read TGCGCCAGCAGCCCACAGGAGTACCAAGAGACCCAGTACTTC. Its protein is CASSPQEYQETQYF.

The CDR3 region is CASSSGDRVLYGANVLTF. The CDR3 DNA follows: TGTGCCAGCAGTTCCGGGGACAGGGTATTATATGGGGCCAACGTCCTGACTTTC. This chain uses TRBV28 with TRBJ2-6; 9 nucleotides match TRBD1. The germline V gene encodes CDR1 MDHEN and CDR2 SYDVKM. J lost 3 bases, V lost 4 bases, and 10 bases had no gene match. This CDR3 is 18 amino acids long.

The chain uses TRBV7-9 and TRBJ1-1; 12 bases align to TRBD1. In germline, CDR1 is SEHNR, CDR2 FQNEAQ (reference sequence). The CDR3 has 19 residues. J gave up 3 bases and V 2 bases, and 13 bases lay outside the gene matches. This CDR3 is CASSLSRVGTGGADTEAFF. The CDR3, as DNA: TGTGCCAGCAGCTTATCGAGGGTGGGGACAGGGGGCGCGGACACTGAAGCTTTCTTT.

J is TRBJ2-2 and V is TRBV6-6; 7 positions agree with TRBD2. This CDR3 contains 17 residues. Losses at the gene ends were 5 bases for V and 5 bases for J; bases not matched to a gene: 14. Germline CDR1 reads MNHNY; CDR2 reads SVGAGI (reference sequence). CDR3 DNA: TGTGCCAGCAGTCCTCTACGCGGGGGAATAAGGACCGGGGAGCTGTTTTTT. This translates into CASSPLRGGIRTGELFF.

A few counts support this clonotype. The chain couples TRBV7-2 to TRBJ2-1, with D perhaps matching TRBD1 or TRBD2 (5 bases each). The V and J ends lost 7 bases and 12 bases respectively, with 19 bases between them. The CDR3 loop spans 13 amino acids. Germline CDR1 is SGHTA and CDR2 is FQGNSA. The CDR3 here is CASTDRVGPWQFF. In DNA form, the CDR3 reads TGTGCCAGCACCGATAGGGTGGGACCATGGCAGTTCTTC.

This clonotype was recorded many times. The chain is built from TRBV7-2 and TRBJ1-1, with 7 nucleotides matching TRBD1. Germline trimming cut 7 bases from V and 1 base from J; bases unmatched to any gene: 9. This CDR3 region has 15 residues. CDR1 and CDR2 (germline): SGHTA, FQGNSA. The CDR3 DNA sequence: TGTGCCAGCAACCACGAATGGACAGGGAACACTGAAGCTTTCTTT. Its translation is CASNHEWTGNTEAFF.